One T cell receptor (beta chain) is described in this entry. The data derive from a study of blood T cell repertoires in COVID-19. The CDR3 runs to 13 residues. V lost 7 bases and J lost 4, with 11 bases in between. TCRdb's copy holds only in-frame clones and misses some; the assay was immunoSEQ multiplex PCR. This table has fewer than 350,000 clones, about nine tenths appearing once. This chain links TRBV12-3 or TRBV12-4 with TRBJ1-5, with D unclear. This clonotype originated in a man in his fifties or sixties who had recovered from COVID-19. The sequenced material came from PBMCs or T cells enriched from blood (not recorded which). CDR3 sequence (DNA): TGTGCCAGCACCCAACAGCTGAATCAGCCCCAGCATTTT. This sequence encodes CASTQQLNQPQHF.